Listed below are T cell receptor beta chains from one sample, sequenced in a study of T cell responses to AZD1222 COVID-19 vaccine. Sequencing used immunoSEQ multiplex PCR; TCRdb keeps in-frame clones, though not all of them. Of some 200,000 clones in the sample, just over 90% were seen once. The sequenced sample was peripheral blood, obtained 28 days after the second AZD1222 dose. Receptors were obtained from an adult who received the AZD1222 COVID-19 vaccine. CDR3s include the opening cysteine and the closing phenylalanine or tryptophan. D genes are given only for firm matches. A clone size is listed for some rows: how often the clone was seen (once, few, many), or a class if it is expanded.

d_call	v_call	j_call	clone_size	cdr3_nt	cdr3_aa
NA	TRBV28	TRBJ1-2	NA	TGTGCCGCCCACAGGGATGGCTACACCTTC	CAAHRDGYTF
NA	TRBV6-6	TRBJ2-1	NA	TGTGCCAGCAACTCCCCTCGAGGGGATTCCTACAATGAGCAGTTCTTC	CASNSPRGDSYNEQFF
TRBD2	TRBV28	TRBJ2-7	NA	TGTGCCAGCACTGCCGGGAGGGGTTCCTACGAGCAGTACTTC	CASTAGRGSYEQYF
NA	TRBV4-3	TRBJ2-7	NA	TGCGCCACCCACCGGGGGGGACAGTGTCAGGAGCAGTACTTC	CATHRGGQCQEQYF
NA	TRBV11-1	TRBJ1-6	NA	TGTGCCAGCAGTCACCAATACGGGAATGGCTCACCCCTCCACTTT	CASSHQYGNGSPLHF
NA	TRBV29-1	TRBJ1-1	NA	TGCAGCGTTGTTCGTGGGACGAAGCCTGAAGCTTTCTTT	CSVVRGTKPEAFF
NA	TRBV28	TRBJ1-2	NA	TGTGCCAGCAGTCCCCCGAAGGGGGGCTACACCTTC	CASSPPKGGYTF
TRBD1	TRBV12-5	TRBJ1-5	NA	TGTGCTAGTGGTTTGGTCGAGGGGGCAAGGAGTCAGCCCCAGCATTTT	CASGLVEGARSQPQHF
NA	TRBV2	TRBJ2-7	NA	TGTGCCAGCAGTGAATGGTCCCCCGGAGGGGGAGATTACGAGCAGTACTTC	CASSEWSPGGGDYEQYF
NA	TRBV28	TRBJ2-4	NA	TGTGCCAGCAGTAAGGACGGTCCACTCGGGACGGACAAAAACATTCAGTACTTC	CASSKDGPLGTDKNIQYF
NA	TRBV7-3	TRBJ2-1	NA	TGTGCCAGCAGCTTATCGGGCCCGTATAATGAGCAGTTCTTC	CASSLSGPYNEQFF
NA	TRBV27	TRBJ2-7	NA	TGTGCCAGCAGTTTCCCCCCCGGGCAGTACTTC	CASSFPPGQYF
TRBD2	TRBV7-2	TRBJ2-7	NA	TGTGCCAGCAGCCCAGAAGGGGGACTAGCGGGTTACGAGCAGTACTTC	CASSPEGGLAGYEQYF
NA	TRBV7-2	TRBJ2-5	NA	TGTGCCAGCAGCTTACAGGGTGTCCGGGGCCCCAGGGAGACCCAGTACTTC	CASSLQGVRGPRETQYF
TRBD2	TRBV7-9	TRBJ2-1	NA	TGTGCCAGCAGCTTAAAGAGGACTAGCGGGAGGGGATTCTTC	CASSLKRTSGRGFF
NA	TRBV24-1	TRBJ1-5	NA	TGTGCCACCAGTGATAGGTCGACTGGACAGCCCCAGCATTTT	CATSDRSTGQPQHF
NA	TRBV2	TRBJ2-7	NA	TGTGCCAGTGTGGCGGGCTTAACCTACGAGCAGTACTTC	CASVAGLTYEQYF
TRBD1	TRBV15	TRBJ2-5	NA	TGTGCCACCACGGACAGGGCCCGCCAAGAGACCCAGTACTTC	CATTDRARQETQYF
TRBD1	TRBV2	TRBJ1-1	NA	TGTGCCAGCACGGGAGACAGGGGGACGAACACTGAAGCTTTCTTT	CASTGDRGTNTEAFF
NA	TRBV11-2	TRBJ2-2	NA	TGTGCCAGCAGCACGATCGCTGGGGGCAGGGTCACCGGGGAGCTGTTTTTT	CASSTIAGGRVTGELFF
NA	TRBV6-5	TRBJ1-2	NA	TGTGCCAGCAGTTACTCGAAGCGCTCCGGGGATGGCTACACCTTC	CASSYSKRSGDGYTF
TRBD2	TRBV5-4	TRBJ2-3	NA	TGTGCCAGCAGCTTACCCCCTAGCGGGAGGGTCGCCGATACGCAGTATTTT	CASSLPPSGRVADTQYF
NA	TRBV28	TRBJ1-1	NA	TGTGCCAGCAGTCCCGTTACAGGGCCCACTGAAGCTTTCTTT	CASSPVTGPTEAFF
NA	TRBV7-8	TRBJ2-7	once	TGTGCCAGCAGCTTAGCCCCCGTCGACGAGCAGTACTTC	CASSLAPVDEQYF
NA	TRBV19	TRBJ1-1	NA	TGTGCCAGTAGTCCCCGAAACACTGAAGCTTTCTTT	CASSPRNTEAFF
TRBD1	TRBV7-8	TRBJ2-7	NA	TGTGCCAGCAGCTTTACAGGGGGCGAGGTGTCCTACGAGCAGTACTTC	CASSFTGGEVSYEQYF
TRBD1	TRBV2	TRBJ1-1	NA	TGTGCCAGCAGACTCAGACAGGGGAACACTGAAGCTTTCTTT	CASRLRQGNTEAFF
NA	TRBV21-1	TRBJ2-7	once	TGTGCCAGCAGCTGTAAAACTAGCGGGTCCTGCTACGAGCAGTACTTC	CASSCKTSGSCYEQYF
NA	TRBV7-2	TRBJ2-5	few	TGTGCCAGCAAATTCCGGGGAGAAGGAGAGACCCAGTACTTC	CASKFRGEGETQYF
TRBD2	TRBV18	TRBJ2-3	NA	TGTGCCAGCTCGCCAGGGAGCGGGAGTCCAGATACGCAGTATTTT	CASSPGSGSPDTQYF
NA	TRBV3-1/TRBV3-2	TRBJ1-1	NA	TGTGCCAGCTCACCCGGGAACACTGAAGCTTTCTTT	CASSPGNTEAFF
TRBD1	TRBV2	TRBJ1-1	NA	TGTGCCAGCAGCGAAGACAGGGGAAAAATCTTAGCTGGGCGAACCGATGAAGCTTTCTTT	CASSEDRGKILAGRTDEAFF
NA	TRBV29-1	TRBJ2-1	NA	TGCAGCGTTGTAGACAATGAGCAGTTCTTC	CSVVDNEQFF
TRBD2	TRBV15	TRBJ2-1	NA	TGTGCCACCAGCAGCCGACTAGCGCAAAGTGGGGAGCAGTTCTTC	CATSSRLAQSGEQFF
NA	TRBV9	TRBJ2-7	NA	TGTGCCAGCAGCGTCAGCTCCGACAGTTCCTACGAGCAGTACTTC	CASSVSSDSSYEQYF
TRBD2	TRBV7-2	TRBJ2-5	NA	TGTGCCAGCAGCTTTACTAGCGGGGTGGTGGAGACCCAGTACTTC	CASSFTSGVVETQYF
TRBD1	TRBV18	TRBJ1-1	NA	TGTGCCAGCTCACCACCGGGACAGAGGGCAAAGAACACTGAAGCTTTCTTT	CASSPPGQRAKNTEAFF
NA	TRBV29-1	TRBJ1-2	once	TGCAGCGTTGGAGGGGACGGCTACACCTTC	CSVGGDGYTF
TRBD2	TRBV28	TRBJ2-5	NA	TGTGCCAGCACGGGGGAGGGCCAAGAGACCCAGTACTTC	CASTGEGQETQYF
TRBD1	TRBV30	TRBJ1-1	NA	TGTGCCTGGAGTGTAGGGACAGCCTACACTGAAGCTTTCTTT	CAWSVGTAYTEAFF
NA	TRBV6-1	TRBJ1-5	NA	TGTGCCAGCAGTGAACGGGGGGCCGGGCAGCCCCAGCATTTT	CASSERGAGQPQHF
NA	TRBV5-1	TRBJ2-3	NA	TGCGCCAGCAGCGCCCCTAGCACAGATACGCAGTATTTT	CASSAPSTDTQYF
NA	TRBV4-1	TRBJ2-2	NA	TGCGCCAGCAGCCAAGAGAGGGGGACCGGGGAGCTGTTTTTT	CASSQERGTGELFF
TRBD2	TRBV5-1	TRBJ2-1	NA	TGCGCCAGCAGCCTGCTGGGCGGGGGGACCCACAATGAGCAGTTCTTC	CASSLLGGGTHNEQFF
NA	TRBV7-9	TRBJ1-2	NA	TGTGCCAGCAGCTTATGGGATGGCTACACCTTC	CASSLWDGYTF
TRBD1	TRBV5-5	TRBJ2-7	NA	TGTGCCAGCAGCATCTACGACAGGGGGGCGTCCTACGAGCAGTACTTC	CASSIYDRGASYEQYF
NA	TRBV7-2	TRBJ2-7	NA	TGTGCCAGCAGCCCCGGCGTCGGGAGCTCCTACGAGCAGTACTTC	CASSPGVGSSYEQYF
TRBD2	TRBV9	TRBJ2-5	NA	TGTGCCAGCAGCCCTGGACTAGCGGGAGGGGAGACCCAGTACTTC	CASSPGLAGGETQYF
NA	TRBV12-5	TRBJ2-6	NA	TGTGCTAGTGGCCTTCCGGGACTTTCCTCTGGGGCCAACGTCCTGACTTTC	CASGLPGLSSGANVLTF
TRBD1	TRBV27	TRBJ1-2	medium-sized	TGTGCCAGCAGTTCACGGACAGGGGGCGGCTATGGCTACACCTTC	CASSSRTGGGYGYTF
NA	TRBV12-3/TRBV12-4	TRBJ1-2	NA	TGTGCCAGCAGTCTTTGGACGGCCCGGGGCTACACCTTC	CASSLWTARGYTF
TRBD1	TRBV19	TRBJ1-6	NA	TGTGCCAGTAGTATAAGGACAGGGGGCTCTAGTTCACCCCTCCACTTT	CASSIRTGGSSSPLHF
TRBD2	TRBV6-2/TRBV6-3	TRBJ2-7	NA	TGTGCCAGCAGTTATGGGCGGGAGGGCCGTTGGCAGTACTTC	CASSYGREGRWQYF
TRBD2	TRBV11-2	TRBJ2-7	NA	TGTGCCAGCAGCTTGGGGGGGTCCTACGAGCAGTACTTC	CASSLGGSYEQYF